This T cell receptor beta chain was sequenced in a study of tumor-infiltrating lymphocytes in glioblastoma multiforme. Study findings and constraints: Only one glioblastoma patient had TCR and mutation analysis. Functional subtype sorting of these T cells was not performed.

V gave up 4 bases and J gave up 5 bases, with 15 bases separating them. CDR1 is SGHDT and CDR2 is YYEEEE in the germline V gene. This CDR3 is 14 amino acids long. TCR beta libraries were built from RNA through three nested multiplex PCR rounds using modified ARM-PCR. Unique molecular identifiers were not described for the libraries. TCRdb reprocessed the multiplex PCR reads with MiXCR, giving one entry per CDR3 protein. Of nearly 20,000 distinct CDR3 sequences listed, 60% to 80% are singletons. Concerning this clonotype: Its antigen is unknown.

The V gene is TRBV5-6, the J gene TRBJ2-5, with a weak D call TRBD1 (6 bases). This sequence originates from a male donor with glioblastoma. The specimen was peripheral blood. CDR3 coding DNA: TGTGCCAGCAGCGAACAGGGTCTGCGGGAGACCCAGTACTTC. Its translation is CASSEQGLRETQYF.